This T cell receptor (beta chain) was documented in a study of blood T cell repertoires in COVID-19. Study-wide context: The analysed material was cDNA or gDNA that came from T cells, B-cell-depleted T cells, or PBMCs.

Source study methods: Reference gene primer amplification yielded estimated nucleated cell counts. Only in-frame clones appear in the TCRdb table, and some are missing; sequencing was by immunoSEQ multiplex PCR. V and J calls plus clone size are reproduced from that table; the DNA served to infer D and trimming. The table records around 140,000 clones, approximately 88% of them present only once. The CDR3 loop spans 18 amino acids. With V trimmed by 0 bases and J by 7 bases, 15 bases remained unmatched. Germline assignment: CDR1 SGHKS and CDR2 YYEKEE (reference sequence). Sequenced material: peripheral blood. The receptor comes from a woman between 45 and 65 years old with acute or convalescent COVID-19. J is TRBJ1-2 and V is TRBV5-5; 10 bases map to TRBD1. CDR3 coding DNA: TGTGCCAGCAGCTTGGTTCCGACCCAGGGACAGGGGAGAAGTGGCTACACCTTC. Its translation is CASSLVPTQGQGRSGYTF.